What follows are 4 T cell receptor beta chains derived from one specimen sequenced in a study of regulatory T cells in long-lasting Graves disease (dated by TCRdb to the early 2020s). This sample's time point label indicates: persistent/refractory GD, antithyroid drugs over 5 years with positive TRAb. RNA was extracted from PBMCs in TRIzol for both TCR sequencing and RNA sequencing. The library was produced with multiplex PCR. The instrument given in TCRdb is Illumina HiSeq 4000. CDR3 regions were amplified by Arm-PCR with iRepertoire HTBI primers to construct TCR beta libraries. TCRdb cleaned the public reads at Q25 with fastp, built clones with MiXCR and kept in-frame beta chains. Under each unique CDR3 protein, matching rows form one entry showing the most common genes and DNA. The sample yields about 470,000 distinct CDR3 sequences; roughly 20% were counted once. 6.5% to 10% of the sample is in the top ten clones.

The sample in question was peripheral blood mononuclear cells (PBMCs), obtained when the disease was refractory, from a patient treated with antithyroid drugs. Every receptor here comes from a female donor with Graves disease.

Remarks on this clonotype: A much larger clone is a single base away; this may be a read error. This chain connects TRBV12-3 or TRBV12-4 to TRBJ2-7; no reliable D call. This CDR3 has 12 residues. The CDR3 DNA reads TGTGTCAGCAGTTACGACGGCTACGAGCAGTACTTC. It yields the protein CVSSYDGYEQYF.

Concerning this clonotype: Given a far larger clone just one base away, this is likely a sequencing read error. The V gene is TRBV4-2, the J gene TRBJ1-1; D remains unclear. The CDR3 runs to 10 residues. Trimming pared 5 bases from V and 3 bases from J, leaving 1 base between. Germline V gene lookup returns CDR1 LGHNA and CDR2 YNFKEQ. The CDR3 DNA reads TGTGCCAGCAGCGACACTGAAGCTTTCTTT. This gives the protein CASSDTEAFF.

Worth noting for this clonotype: This CDR3 fails to terminate in the conserved phenylalanine or tryptophan, so it likely reflects a read error. This chain links TRBV10-3 with TRBJ1-5; 10 positions match TRBD1. Trimming cost V 3 bases and J 2 bases; bases outside gene matches: 4. Per the germline V gene, CDR1 is ENHRY and CDR2 is SYGVKD. CDR3 length: 16 amino acids. CDR3 region: CAISESGQGGNQPQHS. The CDR3 nucleotides read TGTGCCATCAGTGAATCCGGACAGGGGGGCAATCAGCCCCAGCATTCT.

This clonotype turned up a few times. The chain combines TRBV7-9 with TRBJ2-3, with D unclear. Germline values: CDR1 SEHNR, CDR2 FQNEAQ (reference sequence). The length of the CDR3 is 12 residues. Trimming stripped 2 bases from V and 6 bases from J, with 6 bases between. CDR3 loop: CASSLTGDTQYF. In DNA, the CDR3 is TGTGCCAGCAGCTTAACCGGGGATACGCAGTATTTT.